The rows below give T cell receptor beta chains drawn from one sample of a study of shared clonotypes between healthy human individuals. Repertoires were generated with immunoSEQ multiplex PCR, while TCRdb's copy carries only in-frame clones and drops some. The table records approximately 340,000 clones, 74% of them present only once. The sample was memory CD4+ T cells sorted from blood. The receptors here all came from a man aged 25-45 years in good health. The CDR3 runs from the conserved cysteine through the conserved F or W. A D gene is named only where the DNA matches it firmly. Some rows have no size entry. The others give once, few or many, or a class for an expanded clone.

>TRBV28|.|.|TRBJ2-3
CASSPFEGFMGTQYF
TGTGCCAGCAGTCCTTTTGAGGGCTTTATGGGTACGCAGTATTTT
>TRBV7-2|TRBD1|.|TRBJ1-2
CASRKDRGGGYTF
TGTGCCAGCAGGAAGGACAGGGGCGGGGGCTACACCTTC
>TRBV6-6|.|few|TRBJ1-1
CASSPQVGGTTEAFF
TGTGCCAGCAGCCCCCAGGTAGGGGGGACCACTGAAGCTTTCTTT
>TRBV7-3|.|.|TRBJ2-3
CASSSSYTDTQYF
TGTGCCAGCAGTTCCTCCTACACAGATACGCAGTATTTT
>TRBV27|.|few|TRBJ1-1
CASSFSGEGEAFF
TGTGCCAGCAGTTTTTCCGGGGAGGGTGAAGCTTTCTTT
>TRBV5-1|.|few|TRBJ1-1
CASSLYGSEAFF
TGCGCCAGCAGCTTGTACGGCAGTGAAGCTTTCTTT
>TRBV4-1|TRBD2|.|TRBJ2-1
CASSRLAGSSSNEQFF
TGCGCCAGCAGCCGATTAGCGGGAAGTTCGAGCAATGAGCAGTTCTTC
>TRBV6-5|TRBD1|.|TRBJ2-7
CASSSGTGGYEQYF
TGTGCCAGCAGTTCCGGGACAGGAGGCTACGAGCAGTACTTC
>TRBV7-9|TRBD1|.|TRBJ2-7
CASSSPDREIYEQYF
TGTGCCAGCAGCTCACCGGACAGGGAGATCTACGAGCAGTACTTC
>TRBV27|TRBD2|.|TRBJ2-1
CASSFLGLANNEQFF
TGTGCCAGCAGTTTTCTGGGACTAGCGAACAATGAGCAGTTCTTC
>TRBV30|.|few|TRBJ1-1
CAWRGAKAEAFF
TGTGCCTGGCGGGGCGCTAAGGCTGAAGCTTTCTTT
>TRBV5-4|TRBD2|few|TRBJ2-7
CASSPPSKRGVGEQYF
TGTGCCAGCAGCCCCCCCTCTAAGCGGGGGGTTGGCGAGCAGTACTTC
>TRBV6-1|.|few|TRBJ1-5
CASSEGQGWDQPQHF
TGTGCCAGCAGTGAGGGGCAGGGCTGGGATCAGCCCCAGCATTTT
>TRBV10-1|TRBD1|.|TRBJ2-2
CASSTGGGTGELFF
TGCGCCAGCAGCACAGGGGGAGGCACCGGGGAGCTGTTTTTT
>TRBV25-1|.|.|TRBJ1-2
CASSDPGRLYGYTF
TGTGCCAGCAGTGATCCCGGCAGACTGTATGGCTACACCTTC
>TRBV7-2|.|.|TRBJ2-4
CASSLGQSSAKNIQYF
TGTGCCAGCAGCTTAGGGCAGTCCTCAGCCAAAAACATTCAGTACTTC
>TRBV19|TRBD1|.|TRBJ2-1
CASGLTGSRQFF
TGTGCCAGTGGCCTGACAGGGAGTCGGCAGTTCTTC
>TRBV6-6|.|.|TRBJ2-7
CASSAISDLNYEQYF
TGTGCCAGCAGTGCCATCTCGGACTTAAACTACGAGCAGTACTTC
>TRBV2|.|.|TRBJ1-2
CASSEGQDYGYTF
TGTGCCAGCAGTGAGGGCCAGGACTATGGCTACACCTTC
>TRBV11-2|.|.|TRBJ2-1
CASSLSLRNEQFF
TGTGCCAGCAGCTTAAGTCTCCGGAATGAGCAGTTCTTC
>TRBV5-6|.|.|TRBJ2-4
CASSGGRRLAKNIQYF
TGTGCCAGCAGCGGAGGGAGGAGATTAGCCAAAAACATTCAGTACTTC
>TRBV7-9|TRBD2|once|TRBJ2-5
CASSQGLAPQETQYF
TGTGCCAGCAGCCAGGGACTAGCCCCCCAAGAGACCCAGTACTTC
>TRBV25-1|.|.|TRBJ2-2
CASSEYRAPNTGELFF
TGTGCCAGCAGTGAATATAGAGCGCCCAACACCGGGGAGCTGTTTTTT
>TRBV5-1|.|.|TRBJ2-1
CASSPRGEVNEQFF
TGCGCCAGCAGCCCCCGAGGAGAAGTGAATGAGCAGTTCTTC
>TRBV7-8|.|.|TRBJ2-3
CASSLGGTDTQYF
TGTGCCAGCAGCTTGGGCGGCACAGATACGCAGTATTTT
>TRBV5-6|.|.|TRBJ2-3
CASTLFGGTDTQYF
TGTGCCAGCACCCTATTCGGTGGGACAGATACGCAGTATTTT
>TRBV6-5|.|many|TRBJ1-5
CASSYLGVRQPQHF
TGTGCCAGCAGTTACTTGGGGGTACGACAGCCCCAGCATTTT
>TRBV7-6|.|.|TRBJ2-2
CASSWPRTGELFF
TGTGCCAGCAGCTGGCCTCGGACCGGGGAGCTGTTTTTT
>TRBV7-2|.|once|TRBJ1-1
CASSPAGGLTEAFF
TGTGCCAGCAGCCCCGCGGGGGGGCTAACTGAAGCTTTCTTT
>TRBV5-8|.|once|TRBJ2-5
CASSLAQYF
TGTGCCAGCAGCTTGGCCCAGTACTTC
>TRBV5-4|.|.|TRBJ2-5
CASSLRNQETQYF
TGTGCCAGCAGCCTCCGGAACCAAGAGACCCAGTACTTC
>TRBV29-1|TRBD1|.|TRBJ2-7
CSVSNGRQGAYSYEQYF
TGCAGCGTTTCAAATGGGAGACAGGGGGCCTACTCCTACGAGCAGTACTTC
>TRBV7-2|TRBD2|few|TRBJ2-3
CASSPPGSIAGNLGQYF
TGTGCCAGCAGCCCCCCCGGGTCGATAGCGGGCAACTTGGGGCAGTATTTT
>TRBV11-2|.|.|TRBJ1-4
CASSSTGKVGEKLFF
TGTGCCAGCAGCTCCACAGGGAAGGTGGGGGAAAAACTGTTTTTT
>TRBV6-1|TRBD1|.|TRBJ2-7
CASSDWTAQGSEQYF
TGTGCCAGCAGTGATTGGACAGCACAGGGGTCCGAGCAGTACTTC
>TRBV2|.|.|TRBJ2-1
CASAVGLEQFF
TGTGCCAGCGCAGTGGGGTTGGAACAGTTCTTC
>TRBV7-2|.|.|TRBJ2-3
CASSFGRGTDTQYF
TGTGCCAGCAGCTTCGGGCGGGGCACAGATACGCAGTATTTT
>TRBV19|.|.|TRBJ2-5
CASSIAGDGETQYF
TGTGCCAGTAGTATCGCCGGGGATGGAGAGACCCAGTACTTC
>TRBV11-3|.|many|TRBJ2-2
CASSLGSLGELFF
TGTGCCAGCAGCTTAGGGTCCCTGGGGGAGCTGTTTTTT
>TRBV19|.|once|TRBJ2-7
CASSNGGRGYGAYEQYF
TGTGCCAGTAGTAACGGCGGAAGGGGGTATGGGGCCTACGAGCAGTACTTC
>TRBV7-8|.|once|TRBJ2-1
CASSLGWGNEQFF
TGTGCCAGCAGCTTAGGTTGGGGGAATGAGCAGTTCTTC
>TRBV6-5|.|.|TRBJ1-4
CASSPWDGREKLFF
TGTGCCAGCAGTCCGTGGGACGGACGGGAAAAACTGTTTTTT